This T cell receptor (beta chain) was sequenced in a study of cytomegalovirus exposure and HLA in healthy donors. The PCR made use of 60 Vbeta and 13 Jbeta primers. Original processing methods: Roughly 11 million shared chains were among the approximately 76 million unique TCR beta chains that a later analysis counted. TCRdb's table, derived via immunoSEQ multiplex PCR, lists solely in-frame clones and lacks some. V, J and clone size are taken as reported in that table, and D and trimming were inferred from the DNA itself. This sample yields about 200,000 clones, of which around 84% are seen a single time; 1.7% belongs to the top ten. Trimming pared 4 bases from V and 0 bases from J, leaving 15 bases between. The CDR3 contains 16 residues. CDR1 MNHEY and CDR2 SMNVEV come from the germline V gene (reference sequence). Study conclusions and caveats: The study put about 180 TCR beta chains on its list as cytomegalovirus-associated.

With regard to this clone: The antigen remains unidentified.

This TCR derives from a woman under 30 in good health and CMV-seronegative. The sequencing input was PBMCs. V gene TRBV27 combines with J gene TRBJ1-2; D is perhaps TRBD1 (5 bases). CDR3 nucleotide sequence: TGTGCCAGCAGTTCCTCAGGGCCCCCTACTAACTATGGCTACACCTTC. Protein product: CASSSSGPPTNYGYTF.